These T cell receptor beta chains were read from a single sample in a study of blood T cell repertoires in COVID-19. Libraries were prepared by immunoSEQ multiplex PCR; TCRdb keeps only in-frame clonotypes and omits some of them. In the table there are over 110,000 clones, 79% of which are singletons. Sequenced input: peripheral blood. The source of these receptors is a man between 60 and 75 years old with acute or convalescent COVID-19. The CDR3 runs from the conserved cysteine through the conserved F or W. Fields, in order: V gene, D gene, clone size, CDR3 length, J gene, CDR3 DNA, CDR3 protein. A D gene is named only where the DNA matches it firmly. For some rows the clone size is stated as once, few or many, or as a class when expanded; others skip it.

V gene: TRBV7-2
D gene: TRBD2
clone size: .
CDR3 length: 18
J gene: TRBJ2-3
CDR3 DNA: TGTGCCAGCAGAGGCGGACTAGCGGGAGAGGGTAACACAGATACGCAGTATTTT
CDR3 protein: CASRGGLAGEGNTDTQYF

V gene: TRBV30
D gene: .
clone size: .
CDR3 length: 16
J gene: TRBJ1-2
CDR3 DNA: TGTGCCTGGATGAGGATACGACAGCCGACTAACTATGGCTACACCTTC
CDR3 protein: CAWMRIRQPTNYGYTF

V gene: TRBV28
D gene: .
clone size: .
CDR3 length: 12
J gene: TRBJ1-1
CDR3 DNA: TGTGCCAGCAGGAGGGAATACACTGAAGCTTTCTTT
CDR3 protein: CASRREYTEAFF

V gene: TRBV6-5
D gene: .
clone size: .
CDR3 length: 15
J gene: TRBJ1-2
CDR3 DNA: TGTGCCAGCAGTTCGACGATTCAGGGAAACTATGGCTACACCTTC
CDR3 protein: CASSSTIQGNYGYTF

V gene: TRBV29-1
D gene: .
clone size: .
CDR3 length: 14
J gene: TRBJ2-1
CDR3 DNA: TGCAGCGTGGATAGTCGGTACAGGTACAATGAGCAGTTCTTC
CDR3 protein: CSVDSRYRYNEQFF

V gene: TRBV3-1/TRBV3-2
D gene: .
clone size: .
CDR3 length: 16
J gene: TRBJ2-2
CDR3 DNA: TGTGCCAGCAGCCAAGGGGTAGCGCGATACACCGGGGAGCTGTTTTTT
CDR3 protein: CASSQGVARYTGELFF

V gene: TRBV5-8
D gene: .
clone size: .
CDR3 length: 15
J gene: TRBJ2-3
CDR3 DNA: TGTGCCAGCAGCTTGGAGGCCAGGGGCACAGATACGCAGTATTTT
CDR3 protein: CASSLEARGTDTQYF

V gene: TRBV7-2
D gene: .
clone size: .
CDR3 length: 14
J gene: TRBJ2-2
CDR3 DNA: TGTGCCAGCAGCCCCCGTCAGGGCCACGGGGAGCTGTTTTTT
CDR3 protein: CASSPRQGHGELFF

V gene: TRBV30
D gene: .
clone size: .
CDR3 length: 13
J gene: TRBJ1-2
CDR3 DNA: TGTGCCTGGAGGCCAGATGCTAACTATGGCTACACCTTC
CDR3 protein: CAWRPDANYGYTF

V gene: TRBV28
D gene: TRBD1
clone size: .
CDR3 length: 14
J gene: TRBJ1-1
CDR3 DNA: TGTGCCAGCAGCCACAGGGGACCCAACACTGAAGCTTTCTTT
CDR3 protein: CASSHRGPNTEAFF

V gene: TRBV4-2
D gene: TRBD2
clone size: .
CDR3 length: 16
J gene: TRBJ2-1
CDR3 DNA: TGTGCCAGCAGCCAAGGGTCTAGCGGGAGTCTGGATGAGCAGTTCTTC
CDR3 protein: CASSQGSSGSLDEQFF

V gene: TRBV5-1
D gene: TRBD1
clone size: few
CDR3 length: 14
J gene: TRBJ1-5
CDR3 DNA: TGCGCCAGCAGCACCTCAGGGGGCGATCAGCCCCAGCATTTT
CDR3 protein: CASSTSGGDQPQHF

V gene: TRBV19
D gene: .
clone size: .
CDR3 length: 16
J gene: TRBJ2-1
CDR3 DNA: TGTGCCAGTACACCCGGGGGTGGGAGCTCCTACAATGAGCAGTTCTTC
CDR3 protein: CASTPGGGSSYNEQFF

V gene: TRBV6-1
D gene: TRBD2
clone size: .
CDR3 length: 16
J gene: TRBJ2-7
CDR3 DNA: TGTGCCAGCAGTGGGGCACTAGCGGGAGGCTCCTACGAGCAGTACTTC
CDR3 protein: CASSGALAGGSYEQYF

V gene: TRBV7-6
D gene: .
clone size: .
CDR3 length: 14
J gene: TRBJ2-2
CDR3 DNA: TGTGCCAGCAGCTTGGGACAAAACACCGGGGAGCTGTTTTTT
CDR3 protein: CASSLGQNTGELFF

V gene: TRBV28
D gene: TRBD1
clone size: .
CDR3 length: 13
J gene: TRBJ1-2
CDR3 DNA: TGTGCCAGCAGGAGGACAGGGCCCTATGGCTACACCTTC
CDR3 protein: CASRRTGPYGYTF

V gene: TRBV29-1
D gene: TRBD1
clone size: .
CDR3 length: 12
J gene: TRBJ1-1
CDR3 DNA: TGCAGCGTGACAGGGGCGGAAACTGAAGCTTTCTTT
CDR3 protein: CSVTGAETEAFF

V gene: TRBV4-1
D gene: .
clone size: .
CDR3 length: 16
J gene: TRBJ1-5
CDR3 DNA: TGCGCCAGCAGCCAAGAGACTCTGAACAACAATCAGCCCCAGCATTTT
CDR3 protein: CASSQETLNNNQPQHF

V gene: TRBV28
D gene: TRBD1
clone size: .
CDR3 length: 12
J gene: TRBJ1-2
CDR3 DNA: TGTGCCAGCAAGCCAGGGGGATATGGCTACACCTTC
CDR3 protein: CASKPGGYGYTF

V gene: TRBV11-2
D gene: .
clone size: few
CDR3 length: 12
J gene: TRBJ2-7
CDR3 DNA: TGTGCCAGCAGCGGCCGAAGGGGGGAGCAGTACTTC
CDR3 protein: CASSGRRGEQYF

V gene: TRBV19
D gene: TRBD1
clone size: few
CDR3 length: 17
J gene: TRBJ1-4
CDR3 DNA: TGTGCCAGTAGATTGGGACAGGGGAGATCAACTAATGAAAAACTGTTTTTT
CDR3 protein: CASRLGQGRSTNEKLFF

V gene: TRBV28
D gene: .
clone size: few
CDR3 length: 14
J gene: TRBJ1-3
CDR3 DNA: TGTGCCAGCAGTTTAGGACAGCTGGGAAACACCATATATTTT
CDR3 protein: CASSLGQLGNTIYF

V gene: TRBV18
D gene: TRBD1
clone size: .
CDR3 length: 13
J gene: TRBJ1-6
CDR3 DNA: TGTGCCAGCTCACGGACAGGGGAGTCACCCCTCCACTTT
CDR3 protein: CASSRTGESPLHF

V gene: TRBV7-2
D gene: TRBD1
clone size: .
CDR3 length: 13
J gene: TRBJ2-3
CDR3 DNA: TGTGTCTCGGGACAGGGGGCGGGAGATACGCAGTATTTT
CDR3 protein: CVSGQGAGDTQYF

V gene: TRBV30
D gene: .
clone size: .
CDR3 length: 14
J gene: TRBJ1-2
CDR3 DNA: TGTGCCTGGAGCGAAACAGGGATATTCTATGGCTACACCTTC
CDR3 protein: CAWSETGIFYGYTF

V gene: TRBV4-3
D gene: TRBD1
clone size: once
CDR3 length: 15
J gene: TRBJ2-7
CDR3 DNA: TGCGCCAGCGGACCGACGGGACAGGGGGTAAGGGAGCAGTACTTC
CDR3 protein: CASGPTGQGVREQYF

V gene: TRBV5-1
D gene: TRBD1
clone size: .
CDR3 length: 15
J gene: TRBJ1-2
CDR3 DNA: TGCGCCAGCAGCGCGACAGGGGGAGACCTATATGGCTACACCTTC
CDR3 protein: CASSATGGDLYGYTF

V gene: TRBV28
D gene: .
clone size: .
CDR3 length: 14
J gene: TRBJ2-2
CDR3 DNA: TGTGCCAGCAGTGACGGGGGAAACACCGGGGAGCTGTTTTTT
CDR3 protein: CASSDGGNTGELFF

V gene: TRBV10-3
D gene: TRBD2
clone size: .
CDR3 length: 17
J gene: TRBJ2-2
CDR3 DNA: TGTGCCTCGGGACTAGCGGGAGTTAGTCCGAACACCGGGGAGCTGTTTTTT
CDR3 protein: CASGLAGVSPNTGELFF

V gene: TRBV28
D gene: TRBD2
clone size: .
CDR3 length: 14
J gene: TRBJ2-7
CDR3 DNA: TGTGCCAGCAGGCCCGGGACTAGTCGCTACGAGCAGTACTTC
CDR3 protein: CASRPGTSRYEQYF

V gene: TRBV9
D gene: .
clone size: few
CDR3 length: 15
J gene: TRBJ2-1
CDR3 DNA: TGTGCCAGCAGTGTGGGCTCCCTTACCTACAATGAGCAGTTCTTC
CDR3 protein: CASSVGSLTYNEQFF

V gene: TRBV7-8
D gene: .
clone size: .
CDR3 length: 14
J gene: TRBJ1-1
CDR3 DNA: TGTGCCAGCAGCTTGTGGGCCGGGGGGACTGAAGCTTTCTTT
CDR3 protein: CASSLWAGGTEAFF

V gene: TRBV12-5
D gene: TRBD1
clone size: .
CDR3 length: 24
J gene: TRBJ2-7
CDR3 DNA: TGTGCTAGTGGTTTGGACACCAAGGGACAGCTAAAACTCGCTAGTTTCCTCCTGGGCTACGAGCAGTACTTC
CDR3 protein: CASGLDTKGQLKLASFLLGYEQYF

V gene: TRBV7-7
D gene: .
clone size: .
CDR3 length: 15
J gene: TRBJ2-1
CDR3 DNA: TGTGCTAGCAGCTTAAACCAGGCCCAGTACAATGAGCAGTTCTTC
CDR3 protein: CASSLNQAQYNEQFF

V gene: TRBV6-5
D gene: .
clone size: .
CDR3 length: 13
J gene: TRBJ1-1
CDR3 DNA: TGTGCCAGCGGGGGGGCTTGGAACACTGAAGCTTTCTTT
CDR3 protein: CASGGAWNTEAFF

V gene: TRBV7-6
D gene: TRBD1
clone size: .
CDR3 length: 16
J gene: TRBJ2-5
CDR3 DNA: TGTGCCAGCAGCGGACACCTCGGGACAGGGGGGGAGACCCAGTACTTC
CDR3 protein: CASSGHLGTGGETQYF

V gene: TRBV5-6
D gene: .
clone size: .
CDR3 length: 15
J gene: TRBJ1-4
CDR3 DNA: TGTGCCAGCAGCCAACGTGGAGCGGGCGGTGAAAAACTGTTTTTT
CDR3 protein: CASSQRGAGGEKLFF

V gene: TRBV7-6
D gene: TRBD1
clone size: .
CDR3 length: 14
J gene: TRBJ2-1
CDR3 DNA: TGTGCCAGCGCCCCGGGACAGGGGAACAATGAGCAGTTCTTC
CDR3 protein: CASAPGQGNNEQFF

V gene: TRBV6-5
D gene: TRBD1
clone size: .
CDR3 length: 13
J gene: TRBJ1-1
CDR3 DNA: TGTGCCAGCAAGACCCCCGGGACAGTTGAAGCTTTCTTT
CDR3 protein: CASKTPGTVEAFF

V gene: TRBV3-1/TRBV3-2
D gene: TRBD2
clone size: .
CDR3 length: 16
J gene: TRBJ2-3
CDR3 DNA: TGTGCCAGCAGCCAAGACCCTAGCGGGAGCACAGATACGCAGTATTTT
CDR3 protein: CASSQDPSGSTDTQYF

V gene: TRBV18
D gene: TRBD1
clone size: .
CDR3 length: 14
J gene: TRBJ1-1
CDR3 DNA: TGTGCCAGCTCACAAAACAGGGGTCCCACTGAAGCTTTCTTT
CDR3 protein: CASSQNRGPTEAFF

V gene: TRBV28
D gene: .
clone size: .
CDR3 length: 12
J gene: TRBJ1-2
CDR3 DNA: TGTGCCAGCAGTTTACGGGGGGGCGGCTACACCTTC
CDR3 protein: CASSLRGGGYTF

V gene: TRBV7-7
D gene: TRBD2
clone size: few
CDR3 length: 15
J gene: TRBJ2-1
CDR3 DNA: TGTGCTAGCAGCTTAGGACTAGCGGCCGCTACTGAGCAGTTCTTC
CDR3 protein: CASSLGLAAATEQFF

V gene: TRBV2
D gene: .
clone size: .
CDR3 length: 15
J gene: TRBJ2-3
CDR3 DNA: TGTGCCAGCAGTGAAGCGGGCCTATTCACAGATACGCAGTATTTT
CDR3 protein: CASSEAGLFTDTQYF

V gene: TRBV11-2
D gene: TRBD2
clone size: .
CDR3 length: 16
J gene: TRBJ2-1
CDR3 DNA: TGTGCCAGCAGCTTAGAGAGTAGCGGGAGGGCCAGTGAGCAGTTCTTC
CDR3 protein: CASSLESSGRASEQFF

V gene: TRBV7-9
D gene: .
clone size: .
CDR3 length: 15
J gene: TRBJ2-3
CDR3 DNA: TGTGCCAGCAGCTTAGACAGGATCAGCACAGATACGCAGTATTTT
CDR3 protein: CASSLDRISTDTQYF

V gene: TRBV3-1/TRBV3-2
D gene: .
clone size: .
CDR3 length: 13
J gene: TRBJ2-7
CDR3 DNA: TGTGCCAGCAGCCAAGTGGGCGGGTACGAGCAGTACTTC
CDR3 protein: CASSQVGGYEQYF

V gene: TRBV5-6
D gene: TRBD1
clone size: .
CDR3 length: 17
J gene: TRBJ1-1
CDR3 DNA: TGTGCCAGCACCACCGAGACAGGGGGCGTATATTTCACTGAAGCTTTCTTT
CDR3 protein: CASTTETGGVYFTEAFF

V gene: TRBV7-9
D gene: .
clone size: few
CDR3 length: 13
J gene: TRBJ2-7
CDR3 DNA: TGTGCCAGCAGCTTAGGGACAAAAAACGAGCAGTACTTC
CDR3 protein: CASSLGTKNEQYF

V gene: TRBV7-2
D gene: .
clone size: .
CDR3 length: 13
J gene: TRBJ2-5
CDR3 DNA: TGTGCCAGCAGCTTACGGCGGGAAGAGACCCAGTACTTC
CDR3 protein: CASSLRREETQYF

V gene: TRBV7-9
D gene: .
clone size: .
CDR3 length: 18
J gene: TRBJ2-6
CDR3 DNA: TGTGCCAGCAGCCAACCCAGGGGATCAAGCTCTGGGGCCAACGTCCTGACTTTC
CDR3 protein: CASSQPRGSSSGANVLTF

V gene: TRBV7-3
D gene: TRBD1
clone size: .
CDR3 length: 16
J gene: TRBJ2-2
CDR3 DNA: TGTGCCAGCAGCCCCGGACAGGGGGCCGTTACCGGGGAGCTGTTTTTT
CDR3 protein: CASSPGQGAVTGELFF

V gene: TRBV13
D gene: TRBD1
clone size: .
CDR3 length: 15
J gene: TRBJ1-6
CDR3 DNA: TGTGCCAGCACCCCCCGAGAGGGGGCGTACTCACCCCTCCACTTT
CDR3 protein: CASTPREGAYSPLHF